The 27 T cell receptor beta chains given below trace back to one sample, sequenced in a study of blood T cell repertoires in COVID-19. Profiled with immunoSEQ multiplex PCR; TCRdb holds only in-frame clones, not every one. The sample carries roughly 160,000 clones, approximately 80% recorded once. Sequencing was done on a sample of peripheral blood. These receptors originate from a woman older than 75 with COVID-19, enrolled during active disease.

The chain joins TRBV5-1 to TRBJ1-3; tentatively, D is TRBD1 (6 bases). The CDR3 has 14 residues. Between the trimmed V and J ends, which lost 6 bases and 4 bases, there was a span of 14 bases. CDR1 is SGHRS, CDR2 YFSETQ, per germline. CDR3 amino acids: CASTGGGEGNTIYF. For the CDR3, the DNA is TGCGCCAGCACGGGAGGGGGTGAAGGAAACACCATATATTTT.

The V call is TRBV9, the J call TRBJ2-1; 14 nucleotides match TRBD2. Per the germline V gene, CDR1 is SGDLS and CDR2 is YYNGEE. The CDR3 runs 16 residues. V lost 3 bases, J lost 7 bases, and 6 bases stayed unmatched. CDR3 coding DNA: TGTGCCAGCAGCGCCCGACTAGCGGGAGGGTTAAATGAGCAGTTCTTC. Residues: CASSARLAGGLNEQFF.

This clone was counted once. The rearrangement joins TRBV6-1 to TRBJ2-5; D is possibly TRBD2 (6 bases). This CDR3 comprises 15 residues. Looked up from germline, CDR1 is MNHNS and CDR2 is SASEGT. Trimming shortened V by 3 bases and J by 5 bases, and 16 bases separated the two germline ends. The CDR3 coding sequence is TGTGCCAGCAGTGATGGGGGGATCCCCCCGGAGACCCAGTACTTC. Protein: CASSDGGIPPETQYF.

This chain uses TRBV5-4 with TRBJ1-2, with D perhaps matching TRBD1 (5 bases). Trimming left V 4 bases short and J 6 bases short, with 16 bases between. The CDR3 consists of 14 residues. Germline V gene lookup returns CDR1 SGHNT and CDR2 YYREEE (reference sequence). The CDR3, as DNA: TGTGCCAGCAGCGGAAAGACAGTATATGATGGCTACACCTTC. Translating gives CASSGKTVYDGYTF.

The chain combines TRBV12-3 or TRBV12-4 with TRBJ1-2; the D is unclear. V lost 4 bases and J 8 bases, leaving 14 bases between the germline ends. This CDR3 is built from 13 residues. CDR3 nucleotide sequence: TGTGCCAGCAGTTCCGTTGCTTCGGGGGGCTACACCTTC. It yields the protein CASSSVASGGYTF.

V gene TRBV28 combines with J gene TRBJ2-7, with TRBD1 matching 7 bases. The length of the CDR3 is 14 residues. The germline V gene encodes CDR1 MDHEN and CDR2 SYDVKM. V dropped 6 bases and J dropped 3; count of bases not matched to a gene: 8. The CDR3 DNA is TGTGCCAGCAGACCTCAGACAGGGAACTACGAGCAGTACTTC. Translating it yields CASRPQTGNYEQYF.

The chain recombines TRBV6-1 with TRBJ1-1, with 11 nucleotides matching TRBD1. Germline lookup yields CDR1 MNHNS and CDR2 SASEGT. The CDR3 extends over 15 amino acids. V was clipped by 2 bases and J by 7 bases; unmatched bases: 6. The CDR3 DNA reads as TGTGCCAGCAGTGAAAGAGGGACAGGGGGGGATGAAGCTTTCTTT. Encoded protein: CASSERGTGGDEAFF.

The CDR3 spells CASSLAQLQETQYF. In nucleotides, the CDR3 is TGCGCCAGCAGCTTGGCGCAACTCCAAGAGACCCAGTACTTC. The rearrangement joins TRBV5-1 to TRBJ2-5, with D unresolved. The CDR3 contains 14 residues. V was cut by 0 bases and J by 1 base, with 7 bases left in between. The germline V gene encodes CDR1 SGHRS and CDR2 YFSETQ.

The chain carries TRBV28 and TRBJ1-2; 7 bases align to TRBD1. Germline V lookup: CDR1 MDHEN, CDR2 SYDVKM. The CDR3 spans 15 residues. V dropped 6 bases and J dropped 5; count of bases not matched to a gene: 12. DNA of the CDR3: TGTGCCAGCAGGGGCCGCCGGGACAGAACATATGGCTACACCTTC. Its protein product is CASRGRRDRTYGYTF.

CDR3 DNA: TGCGCCAGCAGCTTCCCGGAGAACTATGGCTACACCTTC. Translation: CASSFPENYGYTF. The chain links TRBV5-1 to TRBJ1-2; the D is unclear. CDR1 is SGHRS and CDR2 is YFSETQ in the germline V gene. V lost 2 bases and J 2 bases, leaving 7 bases between the germline ends. CDR3 length: 13 residues.

In nucleotides, the CDR3 is TGTGCCAGCAGTTCGGACAGGGACTATGGCTACACCTTC. As protein: CASSSDRDYGYTF. The chain recombines TRBV27 with TRBJ1-2, with 8 bases lining up with TRBD1. Germline V CDR1 and CDR2: MNHEY, SMNVEV (reference sequence). The J segment lost 3 bases and the V segment lost 4 bases, leaving 1 base of the junction unmatched. The CDR3 extends over 13 amino acids.

J is TRBJ1-2 and V is TRBV20-1; D is uncertain. The V gene lost 3 bases and the J gene lost 8 bases, with 7 bases spanning the gap. Germline V gives CDR1 DFQATT, CDR2 SNEGSKA (reference sequence). This CDR3 is built from 10 residues. CDR3 bases: TGCAGTGCTAGCGGGAGAGGCTACACCTTC. Translated: CSASGRGYTF.

The V call is TRBV5-8, the J call TRBJ1-2, with TRBD1 identical over 8 bases. V gave up 0 bases and J gave up 1 base; unmatched junction bases: 5. The CDR3 contains 16 residues. Germline V gene sequence: CDR1 SGHTS, CDR2 YDEGEE. The CDR3 protein is CASSLVGQEFNYGYTF. The DNA of the CDR3 is TGTGCCAGCAGCTTGGTGGGACAGGAATTTAACTATGGCTACACCTTC.

This clone showed up just once. The J gene is TRBJ2-3, the V gene TRBV18; the D gene is possibly TRBD1 (5 bases). This CDR3 spans 12 amino acids. Germline V lookup: CDR1 KGHSH, CDR2 LQKENI. The V end lost 6 bases, the J end lost 10 bases, and 14 bases lay between the germline ends. The CDR3 spells CASSPPQGSQYF. CDR3 DNA sequence: TGTGCCAGCTCCCCTCCGCAGGGATCGCAGTATTTT. Full variable domain (remainder filled in from reference TRBV18 and TRBJ2-3): NAGVMQNPRHLVRRRGQEARLRCSPMKGHSHVYWYRQLPEEGLKFMVYLQKENIIDESGMPKERFSAEFPKEGPSILRIQQVVRGDSAAYFCASSPPQGSQYFGPGTRLTVL.

V is TRBV7-3 and J is TRBJ2-1, with TRBD1 as a possible D gene (5 bases). The V and J ends lost 5 bases and 2 bases respectively, with 13 bases between them. Germline lookup yields CDR1 SGHTA and CDR2 FQGTGA. The CDR3 runs 15 residues. The CDR3: CASSIDSRTYNEQFF. The CDR3 DNA is TGTGCCAGCAGCATTGACAGCCGCACCTACAATGAGCAGTTCTTC.

The chain combines TRBV4-1 with TRBJ1-5; D call uncertain. Looked up from germline, CDR1 is MGHRA and CDR2 is YSYEKL. The CDR3 is made up of 13 amino acids. Deletions cut 0 bases from V and 3 bases from J, with 3 bases between. The CDR3 region is CASSQDFNQPQHF. The DNA of the CDR3 is TGCGCCAGCAGCCAAGACTTCAATCAGCCCCAGCATTTT.

The chain has TRBV7-8 and TRBJ2-1; 9 nucleotides match TRBD2. Germline values: CDR1 SGHVS, CDR2 FQNEAQ. The CDR3 is 17 residues long. V shed 2 bases and J 7 bases; nucleotides not matched to a gene: 12. The CDR3 reads CASSLMSAGGIGNEQFF. As DNA, the CDR3 is TGTGCCAGCAGCTTAATGTCGGCGGGAGGGATTGGAAATGAGCAGTTCTTC.

This chain links TRBV5-1 with TRBJ2-5, with 8 bases identical to TRBD1. This CDR3 contains 14 residues. V shed 4 bases and J 4 bases; nucleotides not matched to a gene: 6. CDR1 is SGHRS and CDR2 is YFSETQ in the germline V gene. The chain's CDR3 is CASSPGTGGETQYF. CDR3 nucleotide sequence: TGCGCCAGCAGCCCAGGGACAGGAGGAGAGACCCAGTACTTC.

V is TRBV11-2 and J is TRBJ2-2; D remains ambiguous. The V and J ends lost 2 bases and 4 bases respectively, with 5 bases between them. Germline-derived CDR1 and CDR2 are SGHAT and FQNNGV. The CDR3 totals 13 residues. The chain's CDR3 is CASSLIGTGELFF. CDR3 DNA: TGTGCCAGCAGCTTAATCGGCACCGGGGAGCTGTTTTTT.

V and J are TRBV6-5 and TRBJ1-1; 8 nucleotides line up with TRBD1. The germline V gene encodes CDR1 MNHEY and CDR2 SVGAGI. The CDR3 sequence is 15 residues long. V was clipped by 4 bases and J by 4 bases; unmatched bases: 8. CDR3 coding DNA: TGTGCCAGCAGTTCCCGGACAGGGCGGGGCACTGAAGCTTTCTTT. This sequence encodes CASSSRTGRGTEAFF.

This sequence joins TRBV28 and TRBJ1-1, with 9 bases fitting TRBD1. Germline trimming cut 5 bases from V and 8 bases from J; bases unmatched to any gene: 9. Germline V lookup: CDR1 MDHEN, CDR2 SYDVKM. This CDR3 is built from 14 residues. The chain's CDR3 is CASSKTGGRGEAFF. The CDR3 DNA reads TGTGCCAGCAGTAAAACAGGGGGCAGGGGAGAAGCTTTCTTT.

The chain combines TRBV3-1 (or the pseudogene TRBV3-2) with TRBJ1-5; TRBD1 matches 7 bases. V dropped 3 bases and J dropped 3; count of bases not matched to a gene: 2. This CDR3 contains 14 residues. From germline, CDR1 is LGHDT and CDR2 YNNKEL (reference sequence). CDR3 coding DNA: TGTGCCAGCAGCCAGACAGGGTCCAATCAGCCCCAGCATTTT. It encodes CASSQTGSNQPQHF.

The J gene is TRBJ1-1, the V gene TRBV5-1, with D perhaps TRBD1 (5 bases). The length of the CDR3 is 14 residues. Germline assignment: CDR1 SGHRS and CDR2 YFSETQ. The V end was cut by 3 bases, the J end by 4 bases, with 13 bases between. The DNA for the CDR3 is TGCGCCAGCAGCTCCCAAGACAGAACCACTGAAGCTTTCTTT. Protein sequence: CASSSQDRTTEAFF.

This chain joins TRBV5-1 and TRBJ2-5, with 10 bases lining up with TRBD2. Germline V CDR1 and CDR2: SGHRS, YFSETQ. This CDR3 spans 16 amino acids. V was clipped by 2 bases and J by 5 bases; unmatched bases: 9. CDR3 amino acids: CASSLPAGGPGETQYF. CDR3 sequence (DNA): TGCGCCAGCAGCTTACCAGCGGGAGGGCCTGGTGAGACCCAGTACTTC.

This chain connects TRBV29-1 to TRBJ1-1; 8 bases fit TRBD1. The CDR3 totals 13 residues. The V and J ends lost 7 bases and 5 bases, in that order; junction bases with no gene match: 9. Germline-derived CDR1 and CDR2 are SQVTM and ANQGSEA. The CDR3 coding sequence is TGCAGCGCTGGGCAGGGGGCTCGGACTGAAGCTTTCTTT. Protein: CSAGQGARTEAFF.

In this sample, this clone turned up a few times. V gene TRBV5-1 combines with J gene TRBJ1-1; D remains unclear. The CDR3 is 13 residues long. With 4 bases removed from V and 3 bases from J, the gap between germline ends came to 10 bases. Germline CDR1 is SGHRS and CDR2 is YFSETQ. In DNA form, the CDR3 reads TGCGCCAGCAGCGCATCGTCAGACACTGAAGCTTTCTTT. Its translation: CASSASSDTEAFF. The whole variable domain, remainder taken from reference TRBV5-1 and TRBJ1-1, is KAGVTQTPRYLIKTRGQQVTLSCSPISGHRSVSWYQQTPGQGLQFLFEYFSETQRNKGNFPGRFSGRQFSNSRSEMNVSTLELGDSALYLCASSASSDTEAFFGQGTRLTVV.

The genes are TRBV5-1 and TRBJ2-1, with TRBD2 matching over 13 bases. Germline V gene sequence: CDR1 SGHRS, CDR2 YFSETQ. The CDR3 consists of 16 residues. V shed 2 bases, J shed 8 bases, and the junction held 7 bases outside the gene matches. The CDR3 loop is CASSLTSGGAHHEQFF. The CDR3 DNA reads TGCGCCAGCAGCTTAACTAGCGGGGGGGCCCACCATGAGCAGTTCTTC.